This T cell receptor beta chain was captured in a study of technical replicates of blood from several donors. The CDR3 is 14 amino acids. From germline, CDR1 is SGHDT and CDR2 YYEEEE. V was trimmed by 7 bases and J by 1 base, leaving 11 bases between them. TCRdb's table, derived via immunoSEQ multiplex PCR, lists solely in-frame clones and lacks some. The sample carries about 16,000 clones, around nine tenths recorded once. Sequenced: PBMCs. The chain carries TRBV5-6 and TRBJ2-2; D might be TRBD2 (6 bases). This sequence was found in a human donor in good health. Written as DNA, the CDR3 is TGTGCCAGCTCCGCGGGATTGAACACCGGGGAGCTGTTTTTT. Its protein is CASSAGLNTGELFF.